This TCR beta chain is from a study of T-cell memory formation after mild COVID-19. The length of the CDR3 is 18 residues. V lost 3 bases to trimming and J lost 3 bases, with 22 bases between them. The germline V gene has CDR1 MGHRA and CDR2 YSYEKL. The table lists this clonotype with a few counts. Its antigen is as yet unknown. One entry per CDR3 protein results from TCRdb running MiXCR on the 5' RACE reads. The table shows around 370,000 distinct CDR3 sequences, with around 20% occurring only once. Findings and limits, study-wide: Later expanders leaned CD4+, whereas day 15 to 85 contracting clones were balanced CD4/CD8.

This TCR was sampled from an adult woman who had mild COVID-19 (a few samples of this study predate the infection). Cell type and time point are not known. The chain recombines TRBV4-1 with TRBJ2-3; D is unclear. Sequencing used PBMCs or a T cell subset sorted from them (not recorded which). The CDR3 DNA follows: TGCGCCAGCAGCCAGCTTGACTCCTCCCTAGTGGATACAGATACGCAGTATTTT. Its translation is CASSQLDSSLVDTDTQYF.